The 24 T cell receptor beta chains in this list originate from one sample, sequenced in a study of lymphopenia after photon versus proton radiotherapy. Clones were read by immunoSEQ multiplex PCR, and TCRdb kept only the in-frame ones, dropping some. The data hold roughly 30,000 clones, with over 85% observed a single time. The input for sequencing was peripheral blood, taken from a patient treated with photon-based radiotherapy. These receptors all stem from a woman aged 45 to 65 with cholangiocarcinoma.

The chain links TRBV5-1 to TRBJ2-1; TRBD2 is a possible D gene (6 bases). Germline loops: CDR1 SGHRS, CDR2 YFSETQ. V gave up 5 bases and J gave up 4 bases, with 10 bases separating them. The CDR3 length is 13 residues. The chain's CDR3 is CASRTGTYNEQFF. The CDR3 DNA reads as TGCGCCAGCAGAACGGGGACTTACAATGAGCAGTTCTTC.

The J gene is TRBJ2-2, the V gene TRBV6-1, with a tentative D call TRBD1 (6 bases). This CDR3 has 15 residues. Germline loops: CDR1 MNHNS, CDR2 SASEGT. Trimming left V 4 bases short and J 6 bases short, with 15 bases between. The CDR3 nucleotides are TGTGCCAGCAGTGTACAGCTACAGGGTCCCGGGGAGCTGTTTTTT. Translated, it gives CASSVQLQGPGELFF.

The chain couples TRBV5-1 to TRBJ2-7; TRBD1 agrees at 7 bases. The V gene's germline CDR1 is SGHRS and CDR2 YFSETQ. The CDR3 loop spans 15 amino acids. Trimming at V came to 0 bases and at J to 3 bases, leaving 6 bases not matched to a gene. CDR3 DNA sequence: TGCGCCAGCAGCTTGGTAGAACAGGGGATCTACGAGCAGTACTTC. This gives the protein CASSLVEQGIYEQYF.

The rearrangement joins TRBV7-2 to TRBJ1-1; D unclear. Germline loops: CDR1 SGHTA, CDR2 FQGNSA. CDR3 length: 12 amino acids. Trimming removed 5 bases from V and 7 bases from J, with 11 bases in between. CDR3: CASSLSRNEAFF. CDR3 DNA: TGTGCCAGCAGCCTCTCCAGGAATGAAGCTTTCTTT.

The V and J genes are TRBV7-2 and TRBJ2-4; D ambiguous. CDR3 length: 15 residues. CDR1 and CDR2 (germline): SGHTA, FQGNSA. V lost 3 bases and J 10 bases, leaving 19 bases between the germline ends. CDR3 amino acids: CASSFGSNIVGIQYF. CDR3 DNA: TGTGCCAGCAGCTTCGGGTCAAATATCGTCGGAATTCAGTACTTC.

The V call is TRBV6-5, the J call TRBJ1-3; 8 bases map to TRBD1. Germline V gene lookup returns CDR1 MNHEY and CDR2 SVGAGI. Trimming took 4 bases from V and 5 from J; bases not matched to a gene: 7. This CDR3 has 15 amino acids. The CDR3 region is CASSSGQGIRNTIYF. In DNA, the CDR3 is TGTGCCAGCAGTTCTGGACAGGGCATTAGAAACACCATATATTTT.

The chain couples TRBV25-1 to TRBJ1-2, with no clear D. Germline values: CDR1 MGHDK, CDR2 SYGVNS. The CDR3 is 12 residues long. V was trimmed by 1 base and J by 8 bases, leaving 8 bases between them. The chain's CDR3 is CASSEWERGYTF. CDR3 sequence (DNA): TGTGCCAGCAGTGAATGGGAGCGCGGCTACACCTTC.

The chain employs TRBV5-4 and TRBJ2-1; 8 nucleotides line up with TRBD2. Germline-derived CDR1 and CDR2 are SGHNT and YYREEE (reference sequence). CDR3 length: 15 residues. The junction had 9 bases not matched to a gene; V was cut back by 0 bases and J by 10 bases. CDR3 region: CASSLDGGGSQEQFF. CDR3 nucleotides: TGTGCCAGCAGCTTGGATGGCGGGGGGTCTCAGGAGCAGTTCTTC. Variable domain in full (rest from reference TRBV5-4 and TRBJ2-1): ETGVTQSPTHLIKTRGQQVTLRCSSQSGHNTVSWYQQALGQGPQFIFQYYREEENGRGNFPPRFSGLQFPNYSSELNVNALELDDSALYLCASSLDGGGSQEQFFGPGTRLTVL.

V usage is TRBV6-1 and J usage is TRBJ1-1, with unresolved D. With 2 bases removed from V and 3 bases from J, the gap between germline ends came to 7 bases. The CDR3 runs to 13 residues. Germline loops: CDR1 MNHNS, CDR2 SASEGT. The CDR3 is CASSERLDTEAFF. The CDR3 DNA is TGTGCCAGCAGTGAAAGGTTAGACACTGAAGCTTTCTTT.

The DNA of the CDR3 is TGCGCCAGCAGCACCGGGACAGGGAATGGCTACACCTTC. It specifies CASSTGTGNGYTF. The V gene is TRBV5-1, the J gene TRBJ1-2, with 9 positions matching TRBD1. The trim removed 4 bases at V and 6 bases at J, leaving 4 bases unmatched. The germline CDR1 and CDR2 sequences are SGHRS and YFSETQ. The CDR3 sequence is 13 residues long.

The chain combines TRBV9 with TRBJ1-3; 8 nucleotides align to TRBD1. CDR1 is SGDLS, CDR2 YYNGEE, per germline. This CDR3 comprises 15 residues. V lost 0 bases, J lost 8 bases, and 7 bases stayed unmatched. The CDR3 sequence: CASSVVGTGGDTIYF. The CDR3 DNA reads TGTGCCAGCAGCGTAGTGGGGACAGGTGGCGACACCATATATTTT.

The chain combines TRBV11-2 with TRBJ2-7; D is uncertain. The V gene lost 1 base and the J gene lost 6 bases, with 7 bases spanning the gap. Germline CDR1 and CDR2: SGHAT and FQNNGV. The CDR3 runs 12 residues. The CDR3: CASSLGAREQYF. CDR3 sequence (DNA): TGTGCCAGCAGCTTAGGAGCTCGCGAGCAGTACTTC.

The chain links TRBV30 to TRBJ1-2; D call uncertain. The CDR3 is 10 residues long. The V gene's germline CDR1 is GTSNPN and CDR2 SVGIG (reference sequence). V shed 5 bases and J shed 2 bases, with 3 bases lying between them. The CDR3 DNA reads TGTGCCTGGGGGAACTATGGCTACACCTTC. This translates into CAWGNYGYTF. Together with reference TRBV30 and TRBJ1-2, the CDR3 gives the full variable domain: SQTIHQWPATLVQPVGSPLSLECTVEGTSNPNLYWYRQAAGRGLQLLFYSVGIGQISSEVPQNLSASRPQDRQFILSSKKLLLSDSGFYLCAWGNYGYTFGSGTRLTVV.

V usage is TRBV2 and J usage is TRBJ2-7; 14 positions match TRBD2. This CDR3 has 17 amino acids. V trimming: 4 bases; J trimming: 7 bases; junction bases outside the gene matches: 12. Germline loops: CDR1 SNHLY, CDR2 FYNNEI. This chain's CDR3 is CASSGRLAGGLTDEQYF. The CDR3 DNA is TGTGCCAGCAGTGGTCGACTAGCGGGGGGGCTGACTGATGAGCAGTACTTC.

The CDR3: CASSLGDRPTGELFF. The DNA for the CDR3 is TGTGCCAGCAGTCTAGGTGACAGGCCCACCGGGGAGCTGTTTTTT. This sequence joins TRBV5-6 and TRBJ2-2, with D possibly matching TRBD1 (6 bases). V was pared by 5 bases and J by 4 bases, with 15 bases between. This CDR3 has 15 residues. Germline assignment: CDR1 SGHDT and CDR2 YYEEEE.

The chain is built from TRBV19 and TRBJ1-1; 7 bases are shared with TRBD1. Trimming at V came to 3 bases and at J to 3 bases, leaving 1 base not matched to a gene. Germline loops: CDR1 LNHDA, CDR2 SQIVND (reference sequence). The CDR3 contains 13 residues. The chain's CDR3 is CASSITGDTEAFF. CDR3 sequence (DNA): TGTGCCAGTAGTATTACAGGGGACACTGAAGCTTTCTTT.

The chain is built from TRBV6-5 and TRBJ1-4; possible D gene TRBD1, 6 bases. The length of the CDR3 is 12 residues. CDR1 and CDR2 (germline): MNHEY, SVGAGI. V lost 7 bases to trimming and J lost 6 bases, with 9 bases between them. Here the CDR3 DNA reads TGTGCCAGCACCAGGGGCGATGAAAAACTGTTTTTT. Translated: CASTRGDEKLFF.

Remarks on this clone: Sequence at one end of the junction differs from germline and may be a read error. The J gene is TRBJ1-1, the V gene TRBV6-5; maybe TRBD1 (5 bases). The CDR3 has 15 amino acids. Germline assignment: CDR1 MNHEY and CDR2 SVGAGI. Written as DNA, the CDR3 is TGTGCCAGCAGTAACTCGGCCCCAGGGTACACTGAAGCTTTCTTT. Translated: CASSNSAPGYTEAFF.

The V gene is TRBV11-2, the J gene TRBJ2-7, with D perhaps TRBD2 (6 bases). The length of the CDR3 is 14 residues. Germline V gene data show CDR1 as SGHAT and CDR2 as FQNNGV. V was cut by 4 bases and J by 1 base, with 11 bases left in between. The CDR3 DNA reads TGTGCCAGCAGCTACTCGGACTATTCCTACGAGCAGTACTTC. Translated: CASSYSDYSYEQYF.

The genes are TRBV9 and TRBJ2-1; D is possibly TRBD2 (5 bases). CDR3 length: 19 amino acids. The germline V and J ends were trimmed by 4 bases and 2 bases, with 25 bases remaining between them. Germline lookup yields CDR1 SGDLS and CDR2 YYNGEE. DNA for the CDR3: TGTGCCAGCAGCCCCCGGGGTCCCTTAGCCGTCTCACCCTACAATGAGCAGTTCTTC. Residues: CASSPRGPLAVSPYNEQFF.

V usage is TRBV19 and J usage is TRBJ1-6; D might be TRBD1 (5 bases). CDR3 length: 15 residues. Germline assignment: CDR1 LNHDA and CDR2 SQIVND (reference sequence). Deletions cut 7 bases from V and 2 bases from J, with 12 bases between. This chain's CDR3 is CASTWTSTYNSPLHF. The CDR3 region has the DNA TGTGCCAGTACGTGGACAAGTACCTATAATTCACCCCTCCACTTT.

The genes are TRBV5-5 and TRBJ2-3; D gene ambiguous. This CDR3 contains 16 residues. The V gene lost 0 bases and the J gene lost 2 bases, with 13 bases spanning the gap. Germline CDR1 is SGHKS and CDR2 is YYEKEE (reference sequence). The CDR3 DNA reads as TGTGCCAGCAGCTTGGCCCTGAGTGGGATCACAGATACGCAGTATTTT. This codes for CASSLALSGITDTQYF.

The J gene is TRBJ1-1, the V gene TRBV19; D is ambiguous. Germline CDR1 reads LNHDA; CDR2 reads SQIVND (reference sequence). V lost 4 bases to trimming and J lost 11 bases, with 20 bases between them. The CDR3 contains 14 residues. The CDR3 loop reads CASSTRRIVDQAFF. CDR3 DNA: TGTGCCAGTAGTACGCGCAGGATTGTGGACCAGGCTTTCTTT.

The chain is built from TRBV7-8 and TRBJ2-7; D tentatively fits TRBD1 or TRBD2 (5 bases each). V was trimmed by 5 bases and J by 3 bases, leaving 17 bases between them. The germline V gene has CDR1 SGHVS and CDR2 FQNEAQ. The CDR3 totals 15 residues. The CDR3 loop reads CASSQGGGAGYEQYF. The CDR3 nucleotides read TGTGCCAGCAGCCAAGGAGGTGGGGCCGGCTACGAGCAGTACTTC.